These 9 T cell receptor beta chains share one sample of origin, sequenced in a study of blood T cell repertoires in COVID-19. Profiling relied on immunoSEQ multiplex PCR, and the TCRdb table lists in-frame clones only, not all of them. The sample has approximately 60,000 clones, about four fifths seen once. Material: peripheral blood. These receptors all stem from an elderly woman with acute or convalescent COVID-19.

This clone has only a few counts. This chain joins TRBV29-1 and TRBJ2-5; D is unclear. This CDR3 region has 10 residues. Germline V gene data show CDR1 as SQVTM and CDR2 as ANQGSEA. The V gene lost 5 bases and the J gene lost 4 bases, with 5 bases spanning the gap. DNA for the CDR3: TGCAGCGTTATCGGAGAGACCCAGTACTTC. Protein sequence: CSVIGETQYF.

V gene TRBV19 combines with J gene TRBJ2-1; 9 positions agree with TRBD1. The V segment lost 6 bases and the J segment 6 bases; nucleotides outside the gene matches: 3. Per the germline V gene, CDR1 is LNHDA and CDR2 is SQIVND (reference sequence). The CDR3 covers 13 residues. The DNA of the CDR3 is TGTGCCAGTAGAGACAGGGGGACCAATGAGCAGTTCTTC. This encodes CASRDRGTNEQFF. The whole variable domain, remainder taken from reference TRBV19 and TRBJ2-1, is DGGITQSPKYLFRKEGQNVTLSCEQNLNHDAMYWYRQDPGQGLRLIYYSQIVNDFQKGDIAEGYSVSREKKESFPLTVTSAQKNPTAFYLCASRDRGTNEQFFGPGTRLTVL.

This clone was counted a single time. The V gene is TRBV12-3 or TRBV12-4, the J gene TRBJ2-3, with TRBD2 as a possible D gene (5 bases). V was shortened by 1 base and J by 8 bases, with 7 bases between the two germline ends. The CDR3 runs to 12 residues. The CDR3 here is CASSLGGSTQYF. For the CDR3, the DNA is TGTGCCAGCAGTTTAGGAGGGTCTACGCAGTATTTT.

The chain is built from TRBV4-2 and TRBJ2-1; 10 bases fit TRBD2. CDR3 length: 16 amino acids. Trimming removed 3 bases from V and 8 bases from J; junction bases left unmatched: 10. The V gene's germline CDR1 is LGHNA and CDR2 YNFKEQ. DNA for the CDR3: TGTGCCAGCAGCCAGAGGAGCGGGAGGGGATCGGATGAGCAGTTCTTC. Translating gives CASSQRSGRGSDEQFF.

The chain combines TRBV6-5 with TRBJ2-7; tentative D call: TRBD1 (6 bases). In germline, CDR1 is MNHEY, CDR2 SVGAGI. V lost 9 bases, J lost 2 bases, and 17 bases lay in between. The length of the CDR3 is 14 residues. CDR3 nucleotide sequence: TGTGCCAGTCAGGGGTGGAGCGACCCCTACGAGCAGTACTTC. Protein product: CASQGWSDPYEQYF.

CDR3 amino acids: CASSLGLHTDTQYF. CDR3 in DNA: TGTGCCAGCTCACTAGGACTTCACACAGATACGCAGTATTTT. This sequence joins TRBV18 and TRBJ2-3; the D gene is possibly TRBD2 (5 bases). V was cut by 4 bases and J by 2 bases, with 10 bases left in between. Germline CDR1 and CDR2: KGHSH and LQKENI. The CDR3 is made up of 14 amino acids.

In its sample, this clone was seen once. The V and J genes are TRBV5-6 and TRBJ1-4; no firm D call. This CDR3 spans 14 amino acids. Germline V lookup: CDR1 SGHDT, CDR2 YYEEEE. Trimming took 3 bases from V and 8 from J, leaving 14 bases between them. The CDR3 is CASSSRGPGEKLFF. The CDR3, as DNA: TGTGCCAGCAGCTCAAGAGGGCCAGGCGAAAAACTGTTTTTT.

The J gene is TRBJ1-1, the V gene TRBV11-2, with 8 bases that match TRBD1. The germline V gene encodes CDR1 SGHAT and CDR2 FQNNGV. CDR3 length equals 12 residues. Trimming took 5 bases from V and 8 from J; bases not matched to a gene: 4. The CDR3 region is CASSQTGAEAFF. Written as DNA, the CDR3 is TGTGCCAGCAGCCAGACAGGGGCAGAAGCTTTCTTT. Based on the CDR3 plus reference TRBV11-2 and TRBJ1-1, the full variable domain is EAGVAQSPRYKIIEKRQSVAFWCNPISGHATLYWYQQILGQGPKLLIQFQNNGVVDDSQLPKDRFSAERLKGVDSTLKIQPAKLEDSAVYLCASSQTGAEAFFGQGTRLTVV.

This clone was seen a single time. The gene calls are TRBV10-3 and TRBJ2-3; D is possibly TRBD1 (6 bases). The CDR3 runs 13 residues. The germline V gene has CDR1 ENHRY and CDR2 SYGVKD. With 8 bases removed from V and 1 base from J, the gap between germline ends came to 10 bases. The DNA of the CDR3 is TGTGCCATCTCGGCAGGGGGCACAGATACGCAGTATTTT. Its protein product is CAISAGGTDTQYF.